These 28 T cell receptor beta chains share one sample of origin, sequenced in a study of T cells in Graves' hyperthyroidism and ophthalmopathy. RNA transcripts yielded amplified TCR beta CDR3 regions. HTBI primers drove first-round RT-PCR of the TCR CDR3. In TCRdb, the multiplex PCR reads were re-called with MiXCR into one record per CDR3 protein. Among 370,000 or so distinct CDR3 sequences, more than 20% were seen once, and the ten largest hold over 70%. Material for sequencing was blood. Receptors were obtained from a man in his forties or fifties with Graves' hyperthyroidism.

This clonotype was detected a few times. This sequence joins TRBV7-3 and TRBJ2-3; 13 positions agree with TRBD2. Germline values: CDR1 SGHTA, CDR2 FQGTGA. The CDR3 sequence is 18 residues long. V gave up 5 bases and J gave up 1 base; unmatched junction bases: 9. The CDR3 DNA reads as TGTGCCAGCAGCCCACTAGCGGGAGGGCCAACTCGCACAGATACGCAGTATTTT. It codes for CASSPLAGGPTRTDTQYF.

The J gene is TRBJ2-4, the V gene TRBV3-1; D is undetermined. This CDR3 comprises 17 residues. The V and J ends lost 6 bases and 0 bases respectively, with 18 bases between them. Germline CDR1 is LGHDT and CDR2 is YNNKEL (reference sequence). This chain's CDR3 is CASSPVPQGLAKNIQYF. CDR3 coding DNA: TGTGCCAGCAGTCCCGTCCCCCAAGGGTTAGCCAAAAACATTCAGTACTTC.

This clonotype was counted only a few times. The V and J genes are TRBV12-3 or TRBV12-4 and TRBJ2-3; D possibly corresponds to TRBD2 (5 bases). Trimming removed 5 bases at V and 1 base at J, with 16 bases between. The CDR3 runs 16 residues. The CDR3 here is CASSDFRSGGTDTQYF. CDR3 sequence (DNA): TGTGCCAGCAGTGACTTCAGAAGCGGAGGCACAGATACGCAGTATTTT.

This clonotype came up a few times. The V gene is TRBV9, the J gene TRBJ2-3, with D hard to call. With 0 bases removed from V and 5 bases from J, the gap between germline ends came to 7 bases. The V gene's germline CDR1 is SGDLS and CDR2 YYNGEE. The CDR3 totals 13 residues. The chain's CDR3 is CASSVEARDTQYF. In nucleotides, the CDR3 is TGTGCCAGCAGCGTAGAGGCAAGAGATACGCAGTATTTT.

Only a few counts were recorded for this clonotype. This CDR3 reads CASSLGRNSEQYF. The CDR3 DNA reads TGTGCCAGCAGTTTGGGCAGGAACAGCGAGCAGTACTTC. The chain is built from TRBV6-1 and TRBJ2-7, with D uncertain. Deletions cut 5 bases from V and 6 bases from J, with 14 bases between. The CDR3 covers 13 residues. The germline V gene has CDR1 MNHNS and CDR2 SASEGT.

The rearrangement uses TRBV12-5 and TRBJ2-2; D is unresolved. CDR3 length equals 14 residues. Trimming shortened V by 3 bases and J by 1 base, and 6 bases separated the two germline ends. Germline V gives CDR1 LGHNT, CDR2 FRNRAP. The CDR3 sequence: CASGFKGNTGELFF. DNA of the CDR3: TGTGCTAGTGGTTTCAAGGGGAACACCGGGGAGCTGTTTTTT.

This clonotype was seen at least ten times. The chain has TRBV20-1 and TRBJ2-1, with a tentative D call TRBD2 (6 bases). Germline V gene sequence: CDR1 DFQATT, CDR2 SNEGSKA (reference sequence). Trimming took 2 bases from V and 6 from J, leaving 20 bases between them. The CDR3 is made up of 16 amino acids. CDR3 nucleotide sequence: TGCAGTGCTAGACTGGCGGAGGGCCCTTCTTTCAATGAGCAGTTCTTC. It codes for CSARLAEGPSFNEQFF.

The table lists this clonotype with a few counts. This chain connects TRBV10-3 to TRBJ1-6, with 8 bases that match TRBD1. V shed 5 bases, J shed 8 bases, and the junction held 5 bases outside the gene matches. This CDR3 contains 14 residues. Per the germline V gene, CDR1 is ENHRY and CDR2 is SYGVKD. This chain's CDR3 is CAISQGAWDSPLHF. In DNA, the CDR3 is TGTGCCATCAGTCAGGGGGCGTGGGATTCACCCCTCCACTTT.

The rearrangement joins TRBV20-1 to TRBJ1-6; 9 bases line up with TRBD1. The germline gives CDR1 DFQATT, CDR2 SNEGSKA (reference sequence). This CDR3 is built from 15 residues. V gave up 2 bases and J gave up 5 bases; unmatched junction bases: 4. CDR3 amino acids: CSARKDRGDNSPLHF. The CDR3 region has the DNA TGCAGTGCTAGAAAGGACAGGGGAGATAATTCACCCCTCCACTTT.

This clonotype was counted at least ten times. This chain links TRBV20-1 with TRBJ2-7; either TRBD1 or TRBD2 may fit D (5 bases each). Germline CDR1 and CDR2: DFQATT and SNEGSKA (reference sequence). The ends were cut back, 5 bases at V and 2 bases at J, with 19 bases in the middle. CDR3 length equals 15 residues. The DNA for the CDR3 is TGCAGTGCTCATGATATGGGACGAAATACCTACGAGCAGTACTTC. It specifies CSAHDMGRNTYEQYF.

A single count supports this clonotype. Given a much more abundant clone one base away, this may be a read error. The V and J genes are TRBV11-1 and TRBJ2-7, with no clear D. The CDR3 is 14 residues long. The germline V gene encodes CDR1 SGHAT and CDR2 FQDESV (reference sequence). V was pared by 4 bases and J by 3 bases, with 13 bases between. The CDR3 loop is CASSSREVSYEQYF. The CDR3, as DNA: TGTGCCAGCAGCTCAAGAGAGGTCAGCTACGAGCAGTACTTC.

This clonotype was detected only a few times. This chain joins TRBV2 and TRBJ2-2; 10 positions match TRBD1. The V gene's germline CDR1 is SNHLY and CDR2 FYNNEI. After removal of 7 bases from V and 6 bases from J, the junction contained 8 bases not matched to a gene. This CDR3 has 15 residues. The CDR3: CASTRDRGFSGELFF. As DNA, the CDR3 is TGTGCCAGCACCCGGGACAGGGGATTTTCCGGGGAGCTGTTTTTT.

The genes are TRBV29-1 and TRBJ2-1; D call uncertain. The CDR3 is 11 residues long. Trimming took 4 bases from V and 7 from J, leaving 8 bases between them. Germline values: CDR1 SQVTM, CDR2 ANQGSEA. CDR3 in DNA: TGCAGCGTTGGGCGTAGAAATGAGCAGTTCTTC. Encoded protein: CSVGRRNEQFF.

The CDR3, as DNA: TGTGCCAGCAGTTATGACAGGGATAACACCGGGGAGCTGTTTTTT. It codes for CASSYDRDNTGELFF. The chain carries TRBV7-9 and TRBJ2-2; TRBD1 matches at 7 bases. J lost 2 bases, V lost 6 bases, and 6 bases had no gene match. The length of the CDR3 is 15 residues. Germline V gene data show CDR1 as SEHNR and CDR2 as FQNEAQ (reference sequence). Complete variable domain (other parts from reference TRBV7-9 and TRBJ2-2): DTGVSQNPRHKITKRGQNVTFRCDPISEHNRLYWYRQTLGQGPEFLTYFQNEAQLEKSRLLSDRFSAERPKGSFSTLEIQRTEQGDSAMYLCASSYDRDNTGELFFGEGSRLTVL.

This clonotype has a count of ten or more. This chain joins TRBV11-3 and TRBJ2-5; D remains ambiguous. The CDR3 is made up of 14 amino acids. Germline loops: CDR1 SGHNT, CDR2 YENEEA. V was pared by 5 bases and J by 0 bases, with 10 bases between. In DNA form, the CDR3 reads TGTGCCAGCAGCCCGTCAGTGTACCAAGAGACCCAGTACTTC. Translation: CASSPSVYQETQYF.

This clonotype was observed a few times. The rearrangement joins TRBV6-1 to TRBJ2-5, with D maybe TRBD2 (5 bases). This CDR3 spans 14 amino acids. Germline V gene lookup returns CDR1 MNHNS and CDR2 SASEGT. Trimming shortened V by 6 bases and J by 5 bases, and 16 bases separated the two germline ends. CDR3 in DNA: TGTGCCAGCAGCCGAGGAGGTTCCGGGGAGACCCAGTACTTC. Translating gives CASSRGGSGETQYF.

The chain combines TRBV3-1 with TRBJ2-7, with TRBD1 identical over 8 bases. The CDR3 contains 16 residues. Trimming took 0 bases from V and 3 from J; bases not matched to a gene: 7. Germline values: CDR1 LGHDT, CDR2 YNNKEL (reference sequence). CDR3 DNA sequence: TGTGCCAGCAGCCAAGATCGGGACAGGATCTTCTACGAGCAGTACTTC. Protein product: CASSQDRDRIFYEQYF.

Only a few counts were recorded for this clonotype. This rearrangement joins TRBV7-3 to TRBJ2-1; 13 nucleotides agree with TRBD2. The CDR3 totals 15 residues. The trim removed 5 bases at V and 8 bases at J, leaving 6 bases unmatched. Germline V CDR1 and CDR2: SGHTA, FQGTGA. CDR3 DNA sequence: TGTGCCAGCAGCCCCGGACTAGCGGGAGAGGATGAGCAGTTCTTC. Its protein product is CASSPGLAGEDEQFF.

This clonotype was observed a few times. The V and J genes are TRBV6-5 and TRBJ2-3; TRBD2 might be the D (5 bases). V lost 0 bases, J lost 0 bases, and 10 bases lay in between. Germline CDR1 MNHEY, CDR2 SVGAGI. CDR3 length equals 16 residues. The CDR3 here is CASSYSSVPSTDTQYF. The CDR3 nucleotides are TGTGCCAGCAGTTACTCTAGCGTCCCTAGCACAGATACGCAGTATTTT.

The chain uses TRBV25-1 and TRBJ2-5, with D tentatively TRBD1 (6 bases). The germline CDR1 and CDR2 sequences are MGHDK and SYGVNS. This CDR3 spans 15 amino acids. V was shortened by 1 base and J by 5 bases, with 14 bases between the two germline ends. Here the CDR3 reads CASSESGGLGETQYF. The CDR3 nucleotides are TGTGCCAGCAGTGAATCTGGGGGCTTGGGGGAGACCCAGTACTTC.

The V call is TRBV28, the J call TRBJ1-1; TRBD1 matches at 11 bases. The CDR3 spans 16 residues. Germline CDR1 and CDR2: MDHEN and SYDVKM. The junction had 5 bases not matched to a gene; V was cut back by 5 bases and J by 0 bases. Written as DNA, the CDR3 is TGTGCCAGCAGTCCGGTGGACAGGGGGCTGAACACTGAAGCTTTCTTT. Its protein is CASSPVDRGLNTEAFF. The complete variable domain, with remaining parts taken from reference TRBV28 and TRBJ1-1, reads DVKVTQSSRYLVKRTGEKVFLECVQDMDHENMFWYRQDPGLGLRLIYFSYDVKMKEKGDIPEGYSVSREKKERFSLILESASTNQTSMYLCASSPVDRGLNTEAFFGQGTRLTVV.

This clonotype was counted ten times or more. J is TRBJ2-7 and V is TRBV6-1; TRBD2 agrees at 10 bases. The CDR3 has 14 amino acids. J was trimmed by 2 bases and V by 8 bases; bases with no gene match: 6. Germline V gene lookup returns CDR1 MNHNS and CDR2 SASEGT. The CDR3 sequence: CASGRTSGAYEQYF. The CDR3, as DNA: TGTGCCAGCGGGCGAACTAGCGGGGCCTACGAGCAGTACTTC.

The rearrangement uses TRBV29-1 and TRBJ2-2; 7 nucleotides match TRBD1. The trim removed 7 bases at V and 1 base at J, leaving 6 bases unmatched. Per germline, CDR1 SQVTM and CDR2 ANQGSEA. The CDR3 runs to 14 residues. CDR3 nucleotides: TGCAGCGCCCGGACAGGCGTGAACACCGGGGAGCTGTTTTTT. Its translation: CSARTGVNTGELFF.

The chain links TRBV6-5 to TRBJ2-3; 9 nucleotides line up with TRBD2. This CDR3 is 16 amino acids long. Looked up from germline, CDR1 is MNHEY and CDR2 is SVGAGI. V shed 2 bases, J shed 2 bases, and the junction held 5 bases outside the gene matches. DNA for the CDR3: TGTGCCAGCAGTTACCCGCCTAGCGGGGACACAGATACGCAGTATTTT. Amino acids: CASSYPPSGDTDTQYF.

The CDR3 spells CASSGEAGPRTGANVLTF. CDR3 DNA: TGTGCCAGCAGCGGGGAGGCGGGGCCTCGAACTGGGGCCAACGTCCTGACTTTC. The chain joins TRBV13 to TRBJ2-6, with a possible D match to TRBD2 (6 bases). Deletions cut 5 bases from V and 2 bases from J, with 19 bases between. The germline V gene has CDR1 PRHDT and CDR2 FYEKMQ (reference sequence). This CDR3 is 18 amino acids long.

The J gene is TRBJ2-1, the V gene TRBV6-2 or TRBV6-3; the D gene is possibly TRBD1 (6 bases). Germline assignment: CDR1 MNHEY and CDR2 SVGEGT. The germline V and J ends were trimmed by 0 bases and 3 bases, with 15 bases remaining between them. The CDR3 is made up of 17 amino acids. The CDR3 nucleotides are TGTGCCAGCAGTTACTCGATTGAACAGGGCCACTACAATGAGCAGTTCTTC. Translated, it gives CASSYSIEQGHYNEQFF.

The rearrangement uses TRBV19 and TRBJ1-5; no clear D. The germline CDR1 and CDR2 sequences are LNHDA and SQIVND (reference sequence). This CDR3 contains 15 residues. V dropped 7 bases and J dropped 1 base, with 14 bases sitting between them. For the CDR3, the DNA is TGTGCCAGTAAGGCGGTGGGTGTCAGCAATCAGCCCCAGCATTTT. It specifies CASKAVGVSNQPQHF.

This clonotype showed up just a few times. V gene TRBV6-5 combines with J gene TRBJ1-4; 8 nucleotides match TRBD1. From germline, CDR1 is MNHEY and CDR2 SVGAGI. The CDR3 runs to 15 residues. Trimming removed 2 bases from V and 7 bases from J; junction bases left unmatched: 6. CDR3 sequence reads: CASSYRTGSSEKLFF. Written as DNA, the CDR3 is TGTGCCAGCAGTTACCGGACAGGGTCGAGTGAAAAACTGTTTTTT.